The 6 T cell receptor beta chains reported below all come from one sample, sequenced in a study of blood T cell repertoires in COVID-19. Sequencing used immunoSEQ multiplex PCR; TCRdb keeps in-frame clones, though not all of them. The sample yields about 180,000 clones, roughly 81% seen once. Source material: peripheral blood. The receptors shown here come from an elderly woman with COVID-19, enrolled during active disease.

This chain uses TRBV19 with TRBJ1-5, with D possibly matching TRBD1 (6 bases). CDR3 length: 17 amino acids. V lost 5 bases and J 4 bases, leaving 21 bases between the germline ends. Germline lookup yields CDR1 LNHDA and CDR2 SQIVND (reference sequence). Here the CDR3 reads CASSLPLGTRWNQPQHF. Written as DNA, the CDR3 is TGTGCCAGTAGTTTGCCCCTCGGGACAAGGTGGAATCAGCCCCAGCATTTT. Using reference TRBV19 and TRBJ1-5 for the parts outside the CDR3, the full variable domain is DGGITQSPKYLFRKEGQNVTLSCEQNLNHDAMYWYRQDPGQGLRLIYYSQIVNDFQKGDIAEGYSVSREKKESFPLTVTSAQKNPTAFYLCASSLPLGTRWNQPQHFGDGTRLSIL.

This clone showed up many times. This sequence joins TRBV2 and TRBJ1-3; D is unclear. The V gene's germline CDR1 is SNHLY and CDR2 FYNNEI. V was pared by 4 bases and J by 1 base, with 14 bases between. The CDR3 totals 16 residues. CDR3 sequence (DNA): TGTGCCAGCAGTGCCTACCGAGACAAGTCTGGAAACACCATATATTTT. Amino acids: CASSAYRDKSGNTIYF.

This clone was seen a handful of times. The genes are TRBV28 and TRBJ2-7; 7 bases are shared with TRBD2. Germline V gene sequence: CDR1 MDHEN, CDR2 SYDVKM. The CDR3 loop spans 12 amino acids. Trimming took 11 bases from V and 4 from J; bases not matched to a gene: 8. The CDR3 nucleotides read TGTGCCTGCCTTGGGGGGGGATACGAGCAGTACTTC. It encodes CACLGGGYEQYF.

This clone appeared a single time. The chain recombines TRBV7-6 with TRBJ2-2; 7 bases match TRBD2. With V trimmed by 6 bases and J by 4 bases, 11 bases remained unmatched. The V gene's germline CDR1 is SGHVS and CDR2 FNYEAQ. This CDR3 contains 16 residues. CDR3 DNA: TGTGCCAGCAGTCCCCTCGGGCCGGGGGGCACCGGGGAGCTGTTTTTT. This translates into CASSPLGPGGTGELFF. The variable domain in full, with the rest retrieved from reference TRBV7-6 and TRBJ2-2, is GAGVSQSPRYKVTKRGQDVALRCDPISGHVSLYWYRQALGQGPEFLTYFNYEAQQDKSGLPNDRFSAERPEGSISTLTIQRTEQRDSAMYRCASSPLGPGGTGELFFGEGSRLTVL.

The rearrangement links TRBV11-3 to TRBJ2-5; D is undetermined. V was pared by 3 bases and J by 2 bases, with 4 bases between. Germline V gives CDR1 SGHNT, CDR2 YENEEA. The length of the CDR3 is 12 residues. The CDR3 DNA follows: TGTGCCAGCAGCTTCCAACAAGAGACCCAGTACTTC. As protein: CASSFQQETQYF.

CDR3 region: CASSLIQGSSYEQYF. CDR3 sequence (DNA): TGTGCCAGCAGCCTAATACAGGGGAGCTCCTACGAGCAGTACTTC. This chain connects TRBV7-9 to TRBJ2-7, with TRBD1 identical over 7 bases. From germline, CDR1 is SEHNR and CDR2 FQNEAQ (reference sequence). The CDR3 spans 15 residues. V was pared by 5 bases and J by 0 bases, with 7 bases of the junction left unmatched.